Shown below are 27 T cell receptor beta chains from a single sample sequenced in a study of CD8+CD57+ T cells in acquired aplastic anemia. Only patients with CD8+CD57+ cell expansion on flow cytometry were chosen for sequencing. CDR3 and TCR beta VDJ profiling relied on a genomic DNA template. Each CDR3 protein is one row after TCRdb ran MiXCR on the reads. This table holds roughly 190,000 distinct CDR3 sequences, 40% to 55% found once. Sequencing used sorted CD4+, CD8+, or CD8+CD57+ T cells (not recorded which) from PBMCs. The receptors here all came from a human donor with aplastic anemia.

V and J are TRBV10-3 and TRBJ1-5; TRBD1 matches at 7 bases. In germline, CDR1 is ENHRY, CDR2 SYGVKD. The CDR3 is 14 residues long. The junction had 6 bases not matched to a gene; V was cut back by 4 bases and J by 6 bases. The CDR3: CAISGSKGAQPQHF. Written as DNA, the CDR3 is TGTGCCATCAGTGGGTCGAAGGGGGCTCAGCCCCAGCATTTT.

Written as DNA, the CDR3 is TGCAGTGCTAGAGATCGGCTAGCGGGCAATGAGCAGTTCTTC. Encoded protein: CSARDRLAGNEQFF. The chain links TRBV20-1 to TRBJ2-1, with 8 bases matching TRBD2. Germline CDR1 reads DFQATT; CDR2 reads SNEGSKA (reference sequence). The CDR3 runs 14 residues. V dropped 0 bases and J dropped 6; count of bases not matched to a gene: 4.

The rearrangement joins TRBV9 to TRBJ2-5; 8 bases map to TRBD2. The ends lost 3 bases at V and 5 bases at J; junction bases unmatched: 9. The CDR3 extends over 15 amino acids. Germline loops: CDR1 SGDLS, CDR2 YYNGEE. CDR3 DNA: TGTGCCAGCAGCGCCGCCGGGACTAGTGCCGAGACCCAGTACTTC. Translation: CASSAAGTSAETQYF. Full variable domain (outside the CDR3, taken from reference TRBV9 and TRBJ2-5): DSGVTQTPKHLITATGQRVTLRCSPRSGDLSVYWYQQSLDQGLQFLIQYYNGEERAKGNILERFSAQQFPDLHSELNLSSLELGDSALYFCASSAAGTSAETQYFGPGTRLLVL.

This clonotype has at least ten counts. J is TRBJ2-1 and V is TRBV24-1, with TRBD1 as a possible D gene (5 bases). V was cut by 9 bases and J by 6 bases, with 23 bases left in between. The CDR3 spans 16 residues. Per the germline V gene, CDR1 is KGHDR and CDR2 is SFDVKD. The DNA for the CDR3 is TGTGCCACCTCAACATCCTGGGGCGCCAGCATCAATGAGCAGTTCTTC. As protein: CATSTSWGASINEQFF.

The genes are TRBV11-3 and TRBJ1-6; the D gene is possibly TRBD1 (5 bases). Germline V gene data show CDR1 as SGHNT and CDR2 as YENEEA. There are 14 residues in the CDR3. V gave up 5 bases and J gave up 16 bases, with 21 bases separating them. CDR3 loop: CASSPSSSPRTLHF. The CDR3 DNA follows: TGTGCCAGCAGCCCCTCGAGCAGCCCTCGGACACTCCACTTT. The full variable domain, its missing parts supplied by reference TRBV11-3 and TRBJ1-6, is EAGVVQSPRYKIIEKKQPVAFWCNPISGHNTLYWYLQNLGQGPELLIRYENEEAVDDSQLPKDRFSAERLKGVDSTLKIQPAELGDSAVYLCASSPSSSPRTLHFGNGTRLTVT.

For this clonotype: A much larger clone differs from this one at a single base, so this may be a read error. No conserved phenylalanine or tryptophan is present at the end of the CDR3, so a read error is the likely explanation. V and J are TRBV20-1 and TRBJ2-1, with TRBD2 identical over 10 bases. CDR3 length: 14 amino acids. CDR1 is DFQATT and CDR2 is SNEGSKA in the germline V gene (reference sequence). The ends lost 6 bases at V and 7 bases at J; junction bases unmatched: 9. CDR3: CSAYRGSGRNEQFL. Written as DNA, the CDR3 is TGCAGTGCATATCGGGGTAGCGGGAGGAATGAGCAGTTCCTC.

The CDR3 nucleotides are TGTGCCACCAGCATAACAGGGAGGAAGAACACTGAAGCTTTCTTT. Residues: CATSITGRKNTEAFF. The chain couples TRBV15 to TRBJ1-1, with D perhaps TRBD1 (6 bases). Trimming removed 4 bases at V and 1 base at J, with 13 bases between. The CDR3 extends over 15 amino acids. Per germline, CDR1 LNHNV and CDR2 YYDKDF (reference sequence).

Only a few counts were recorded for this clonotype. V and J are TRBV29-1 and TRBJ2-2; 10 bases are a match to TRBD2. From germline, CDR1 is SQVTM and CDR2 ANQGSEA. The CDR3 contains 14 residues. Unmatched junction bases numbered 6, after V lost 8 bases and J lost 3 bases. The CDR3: CSFLAGVDTGELFF. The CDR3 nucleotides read TGCAGCTTCCTAGCGGGAGTGGACACCGGGGAGCTGTTTTTT.

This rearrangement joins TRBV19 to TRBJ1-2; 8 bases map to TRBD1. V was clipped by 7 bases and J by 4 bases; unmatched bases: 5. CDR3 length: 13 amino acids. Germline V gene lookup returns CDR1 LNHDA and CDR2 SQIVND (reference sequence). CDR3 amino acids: CASIRQGAYGYTF. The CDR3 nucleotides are TGTGCCAGTATTCGGCAGGGGGCCTATGGCTACACCTTC.

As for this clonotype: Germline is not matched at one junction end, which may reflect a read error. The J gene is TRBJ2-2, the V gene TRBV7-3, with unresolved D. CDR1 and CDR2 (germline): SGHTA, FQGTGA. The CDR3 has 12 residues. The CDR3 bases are TGCGCCAGCAGCCAAGTTGTCGGGGAGCTGTTTTTT. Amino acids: CASSQVVGELFF. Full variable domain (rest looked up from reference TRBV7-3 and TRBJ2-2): GAGVSQTPSNKVTEKGKYVELRCDPISGHTALYWYRQSLGQGPEFLIYFQGTGAADDSGLPNDRFFAVRPEGSVSTLKIQRTERGDSAVYLCASSQVVGELFFGEGSRLTVL.

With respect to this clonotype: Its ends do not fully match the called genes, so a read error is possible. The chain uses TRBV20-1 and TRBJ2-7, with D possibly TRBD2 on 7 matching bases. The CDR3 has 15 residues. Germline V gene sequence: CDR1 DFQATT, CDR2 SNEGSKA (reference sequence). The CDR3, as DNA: TGTAGCCTAAAGGGGGAGGGGAAACCCTCCTACGAGCAGTACTTC. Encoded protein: CSLKGEGKPSYEQYF.

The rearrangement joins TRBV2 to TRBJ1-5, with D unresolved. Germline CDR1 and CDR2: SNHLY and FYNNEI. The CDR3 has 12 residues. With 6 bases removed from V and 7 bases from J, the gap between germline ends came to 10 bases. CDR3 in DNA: TGTGCCAGCAGGGGAGAGAGCCAGCCCCAGCATTTT. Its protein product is CASRGESQPQHF.

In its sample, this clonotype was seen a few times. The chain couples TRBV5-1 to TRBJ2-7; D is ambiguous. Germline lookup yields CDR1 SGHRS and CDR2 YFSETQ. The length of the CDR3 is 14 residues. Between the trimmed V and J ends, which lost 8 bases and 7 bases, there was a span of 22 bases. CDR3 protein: CASHDGLNKGEQYF. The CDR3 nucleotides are TGCGCCAGTCACGACGGGTTAAACAAAGGGGAGCAGTACTTC.

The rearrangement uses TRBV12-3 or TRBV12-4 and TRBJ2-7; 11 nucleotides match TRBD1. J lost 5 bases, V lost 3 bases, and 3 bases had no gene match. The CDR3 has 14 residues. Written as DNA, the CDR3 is TGTGCCAGCAGTTTGAGGACAGGGGGCAACGAGCAGTACTTC. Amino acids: CASSLRTGGNEQYF.

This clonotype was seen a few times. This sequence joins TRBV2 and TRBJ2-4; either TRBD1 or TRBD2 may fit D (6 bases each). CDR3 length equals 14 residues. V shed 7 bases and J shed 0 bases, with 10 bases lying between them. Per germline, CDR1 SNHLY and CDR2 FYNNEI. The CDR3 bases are TGTGCCAGCACGAGGGGGGAAGCCAAAAACATTCAGTACTTC. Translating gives CASTRGEAKNIQYF.

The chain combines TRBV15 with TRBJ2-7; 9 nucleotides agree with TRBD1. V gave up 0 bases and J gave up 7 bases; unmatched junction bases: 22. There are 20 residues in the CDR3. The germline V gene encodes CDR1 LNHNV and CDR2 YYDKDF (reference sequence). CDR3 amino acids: CATSRDQAGTGSLRSREQYF. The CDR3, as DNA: TGTGCCACCAGCAGAGATCAAGCGGGGACAGGGAGCCTCAGGTCACGGGAGCAGTACTTC.

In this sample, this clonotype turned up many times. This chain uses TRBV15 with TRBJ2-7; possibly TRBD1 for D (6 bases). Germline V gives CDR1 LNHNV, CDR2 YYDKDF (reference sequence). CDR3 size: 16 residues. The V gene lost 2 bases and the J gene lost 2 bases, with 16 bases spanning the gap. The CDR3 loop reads CATSRRPGTPPYEQYF. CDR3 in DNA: TGTGCCACCAGCAGACGGCCGGGGACACCCCCCTACGAGCAGTACTTC.

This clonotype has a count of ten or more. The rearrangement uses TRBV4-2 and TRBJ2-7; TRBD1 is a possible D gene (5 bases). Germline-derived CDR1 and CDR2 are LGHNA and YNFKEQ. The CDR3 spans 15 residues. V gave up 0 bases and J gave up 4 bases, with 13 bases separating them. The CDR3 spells CASSQDWGQVYEQYF. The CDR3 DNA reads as TGTGCCAGCAGCCAAGACTGGGGCCAAGTTTACGAGCAGTACTTC.

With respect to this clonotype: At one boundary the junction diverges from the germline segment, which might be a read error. The CDR3 sequence is CASTKGTSGRDRGAVF. CDR3 DNA sequence: TGTGCCAGTACAAAAGGAACTAGCGGGAGGGACCGGGGAGCTGTTTTT. The chain joins TRBV19 to TRBJ2-2; 13 bases map to TRBD2. The CDR3 is 16 residues long. Germline CDR1 LNHDA, CDR2 SQIVND (reference sequence).

CDR3: CASSLPSGGVDTDTQYF. As DNA, the CDR3 is TGTGCCAGCAGCCTTCCGTCAGGGGGGGTTGACACAGATACGCAGTATTTT. V gene TRBV3-1 combines with J gene TRBJ2-3; D is possibly TRBD1 or TRBD2 (7 bases each). Germline V gene sequence: CDR1 LGHDT, CDR2 YNNKEL (reference sequence). V was pared by 4 bases and J by 2 bases, with 19 bases between. This CDR3 is 17 amino acids long.

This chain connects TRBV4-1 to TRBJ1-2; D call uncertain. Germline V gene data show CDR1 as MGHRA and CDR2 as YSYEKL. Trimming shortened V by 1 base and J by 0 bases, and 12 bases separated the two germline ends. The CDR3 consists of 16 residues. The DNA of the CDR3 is TGCGCCAGCAGCCAAGTCTATGTGGGTTCTAACTATGGCTACACCTTC. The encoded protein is CASSQVYVGSNYGYTF.

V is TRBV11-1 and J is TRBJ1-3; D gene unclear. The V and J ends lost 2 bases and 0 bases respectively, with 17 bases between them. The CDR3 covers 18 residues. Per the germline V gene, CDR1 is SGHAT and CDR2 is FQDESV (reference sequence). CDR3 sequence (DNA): TGTGCCAGCAGCTTAATCCACGGTCGCCTGTGCTCTGGAAACACCATATATTTT. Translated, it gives CASSLIHGRLCSGNTIYF.

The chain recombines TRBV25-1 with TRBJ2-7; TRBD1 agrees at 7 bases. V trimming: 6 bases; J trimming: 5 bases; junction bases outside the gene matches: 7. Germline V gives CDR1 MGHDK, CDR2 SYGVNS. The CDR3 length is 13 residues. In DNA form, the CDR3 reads TGTGCCAGCAGCACTCAGGGGGTCCACGAGCAGTACTTC. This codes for CASSTQGVHEQYF.

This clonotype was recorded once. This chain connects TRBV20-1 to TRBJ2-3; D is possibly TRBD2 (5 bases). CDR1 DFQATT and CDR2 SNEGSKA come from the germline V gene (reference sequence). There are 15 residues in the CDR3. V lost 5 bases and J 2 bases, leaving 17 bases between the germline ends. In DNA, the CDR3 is TGCAGTGCTTTGTACCCACGAGGGCTCACAGATACGCAGTATTTT. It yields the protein CSALYPRGLTDTQYF.

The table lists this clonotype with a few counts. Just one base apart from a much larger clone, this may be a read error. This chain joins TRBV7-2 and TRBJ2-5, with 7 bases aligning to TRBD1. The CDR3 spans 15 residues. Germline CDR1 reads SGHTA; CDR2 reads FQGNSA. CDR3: CASRKTGSSGEAQYF. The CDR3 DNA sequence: TGTGCCAGCAGAAAGACAGGGAGTAGTGGAGAGGCCCAGTACTTC.

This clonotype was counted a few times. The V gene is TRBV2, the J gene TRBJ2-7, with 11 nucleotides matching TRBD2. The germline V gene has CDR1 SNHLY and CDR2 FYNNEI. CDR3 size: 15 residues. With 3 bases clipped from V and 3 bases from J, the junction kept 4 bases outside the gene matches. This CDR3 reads CASSEGLADIYEQYF. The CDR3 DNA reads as TGTGCCAGCAGTGAGGGACTAGCGGACATCTACGAGCAGTACTTC.

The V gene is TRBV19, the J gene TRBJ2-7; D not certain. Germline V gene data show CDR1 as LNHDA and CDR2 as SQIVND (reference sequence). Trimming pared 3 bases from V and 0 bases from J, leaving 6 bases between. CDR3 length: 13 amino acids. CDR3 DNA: TGTGCCAGTAGTATCTGGGACTCCTACGAGCAGTACTTC. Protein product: CASSIWDSYEQYF. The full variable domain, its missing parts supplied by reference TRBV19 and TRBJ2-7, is DGGITQSPKYLFRKEGQNVTLSCEQNLNHDAMYWYRQDPGQGLRLIYYSQIVNDFQKGDIAEGYSVSREKKESFPLTVTSAQKNPTAFYLCASSIWDSYEQYFGPGTRLTVT.